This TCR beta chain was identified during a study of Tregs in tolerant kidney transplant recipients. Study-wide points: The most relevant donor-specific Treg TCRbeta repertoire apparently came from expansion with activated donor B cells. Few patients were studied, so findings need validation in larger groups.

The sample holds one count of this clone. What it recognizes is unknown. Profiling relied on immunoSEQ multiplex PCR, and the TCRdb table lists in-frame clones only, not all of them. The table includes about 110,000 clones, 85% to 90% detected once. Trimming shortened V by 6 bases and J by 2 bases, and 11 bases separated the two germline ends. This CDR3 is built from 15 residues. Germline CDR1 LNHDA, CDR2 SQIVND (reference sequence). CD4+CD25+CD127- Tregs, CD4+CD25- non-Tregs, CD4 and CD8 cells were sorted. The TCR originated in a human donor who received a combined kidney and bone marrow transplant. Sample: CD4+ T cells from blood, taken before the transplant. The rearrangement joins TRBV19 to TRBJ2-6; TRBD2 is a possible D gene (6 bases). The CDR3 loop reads CASSGGRPGANVLTF. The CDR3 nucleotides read TGTGCCAGTAGCGGAGGGAGGCCTGGGGCCAACGTCCTGACTTTC.